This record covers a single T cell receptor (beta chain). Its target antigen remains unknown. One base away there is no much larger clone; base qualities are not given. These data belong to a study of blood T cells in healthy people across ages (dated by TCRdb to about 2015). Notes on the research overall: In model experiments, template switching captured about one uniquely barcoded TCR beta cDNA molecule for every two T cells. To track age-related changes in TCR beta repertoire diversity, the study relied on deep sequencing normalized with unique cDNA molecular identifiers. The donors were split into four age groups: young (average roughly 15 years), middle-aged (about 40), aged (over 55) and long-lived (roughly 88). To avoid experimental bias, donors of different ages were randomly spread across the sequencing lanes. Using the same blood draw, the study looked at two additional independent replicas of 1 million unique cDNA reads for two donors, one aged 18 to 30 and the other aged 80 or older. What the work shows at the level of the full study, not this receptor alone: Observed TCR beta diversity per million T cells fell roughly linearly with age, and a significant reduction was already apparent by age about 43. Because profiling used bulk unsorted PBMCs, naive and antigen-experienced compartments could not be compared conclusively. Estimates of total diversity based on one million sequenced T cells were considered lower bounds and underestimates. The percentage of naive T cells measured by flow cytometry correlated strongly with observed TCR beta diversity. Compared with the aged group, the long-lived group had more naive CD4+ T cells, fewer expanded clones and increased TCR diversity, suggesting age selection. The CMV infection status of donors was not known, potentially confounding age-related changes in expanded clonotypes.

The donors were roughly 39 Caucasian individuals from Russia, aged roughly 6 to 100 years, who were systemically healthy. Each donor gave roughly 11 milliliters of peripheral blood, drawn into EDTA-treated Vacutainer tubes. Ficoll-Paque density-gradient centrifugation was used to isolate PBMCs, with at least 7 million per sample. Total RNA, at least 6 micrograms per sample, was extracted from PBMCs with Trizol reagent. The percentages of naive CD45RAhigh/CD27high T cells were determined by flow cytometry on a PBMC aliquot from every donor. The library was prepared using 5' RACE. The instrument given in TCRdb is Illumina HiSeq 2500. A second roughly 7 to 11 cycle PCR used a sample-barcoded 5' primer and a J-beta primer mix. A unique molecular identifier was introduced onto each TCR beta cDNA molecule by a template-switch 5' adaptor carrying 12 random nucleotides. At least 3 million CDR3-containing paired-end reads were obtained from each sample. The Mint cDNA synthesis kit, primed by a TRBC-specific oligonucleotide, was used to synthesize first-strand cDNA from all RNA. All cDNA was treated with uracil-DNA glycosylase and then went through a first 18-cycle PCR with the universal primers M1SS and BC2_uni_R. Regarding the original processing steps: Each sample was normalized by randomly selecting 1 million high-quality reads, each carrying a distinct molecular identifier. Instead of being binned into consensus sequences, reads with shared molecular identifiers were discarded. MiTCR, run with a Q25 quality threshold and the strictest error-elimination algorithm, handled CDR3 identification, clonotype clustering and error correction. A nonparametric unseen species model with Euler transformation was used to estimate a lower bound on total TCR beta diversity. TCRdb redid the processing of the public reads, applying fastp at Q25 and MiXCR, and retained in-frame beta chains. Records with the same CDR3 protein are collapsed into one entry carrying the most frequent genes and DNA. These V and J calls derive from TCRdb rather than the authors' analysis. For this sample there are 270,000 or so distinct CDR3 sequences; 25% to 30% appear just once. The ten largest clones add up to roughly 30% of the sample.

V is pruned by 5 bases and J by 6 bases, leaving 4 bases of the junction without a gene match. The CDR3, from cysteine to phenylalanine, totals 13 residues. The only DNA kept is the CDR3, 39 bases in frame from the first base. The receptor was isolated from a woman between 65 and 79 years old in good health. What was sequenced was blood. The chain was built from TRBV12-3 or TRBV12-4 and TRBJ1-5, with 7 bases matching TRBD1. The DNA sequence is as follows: TGTGCCAGCAGTCTACAGGGGAGTCAGCCCCAGCATTTT. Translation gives CASSLQGSQPQHF.